This T cell receptor (beta chain) was retrieved from a study of T cell responses to AZD1222 COVID-19 vaccine. Measured with immunoSEQ multiplex PCR; TCRdb has only the in-frame clones, and not every one. This table has about 56,000 clones, roughly 90% appearing once. Trimming at V came to 5 bases and at J to 5 bases, leaving 11 bases not matched to a gene. The germline V gene has CDR1 SGHAT and CDR2 FQNNGV. There are 15 residues in the CDR3. The sample in question was peripheral blood, obtained 28 days after the second AZD1222 dose. The chain joins TRBV11-2 to TRBJ2-5; TRBD2 matches at 7 bases. This TCR was sampled from an adult who received the AZD1222 COVID-19 vaccine. The CDR3 sequence is CASSRAGSRWETQYF. CDR3 DNA sequence: TGTGCCAGCAGCCGAGCGGGGTCCAGATGGGAGACCCAGTACTTC.